This entry concerns a single T cell receptor (beta chain). The antigen remains unidentified. The germline CDR1 and CDR2 sequences are LNHDA and SQIVND (reference sequence). V was pared by 4 bases and J by 7 bases, with 20 bases between. CDR3 length equals 16 residues. The data stem from a study of radiation and T cells in renal cell carcinoma. Study-wide findings and caveats: Top tumor clonotypes rose in blood 2 weeks post-radiation, then contracted.

Only in-frame clones appear in the TCRdb table, and some are missing; sequencing was by immunoSEQ multiplex PCR. The data contain some 97,000 clones, 65% to 90% of them singletons. Sample time point: blood 4 weeks post-SBRT, at nephrectomy. The treatment: 15 Gy SBRT to primary tumor, nephrectomy 4 weeks later. Nephrectomy followed 15 Gy stereotactic body radiation by 4 weeks. The sequencing here drew on blood, taken from a patient whose treatment included radiotherapy and nephrectomy. The gene calls are TRBV19 and TRBJ1-5, with D tentatively TRBD1 (5 bases). This sequence originates from a man aged 60 to 69 with renal cell carcinoma. The CDR3 DNA reads TGTGCCAGTAGTAACCCAGGGTACACGAGGGACCAGCCCCAGCATTTT. Translated, it gives CASSNPGYTRDQPQHF.